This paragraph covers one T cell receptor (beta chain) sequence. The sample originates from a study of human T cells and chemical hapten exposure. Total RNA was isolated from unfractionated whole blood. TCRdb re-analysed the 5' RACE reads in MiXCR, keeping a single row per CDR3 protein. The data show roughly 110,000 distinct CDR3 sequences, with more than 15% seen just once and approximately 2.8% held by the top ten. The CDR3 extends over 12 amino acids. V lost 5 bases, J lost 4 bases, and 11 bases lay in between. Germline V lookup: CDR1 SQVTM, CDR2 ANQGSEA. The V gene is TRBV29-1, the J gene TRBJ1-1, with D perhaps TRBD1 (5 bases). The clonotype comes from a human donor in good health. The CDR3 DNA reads TGCAGCGTTTTCGACGGGGGCACTGAAGCTTTCTTT. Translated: CSVFDGGTEAFF.